A single sample gave rise to the 5 T cell receptor beta chains below, sequenced in a study of T cell changes during pregnancy in multiple sclerosis. Some clones are missing from TCRdb's copy, which holds only in-frame ones; the method was immunoSEQ multiplex PCR. The sample lists tens of thousands of clones, 90% seen once, with about 10% in the top ten. Sample: CD8+ T cells from peripheral blood mononuclear cells, taken before pregnancy. All receptors come from a female donor with multiple sclerosis, enrolled in a pregnancy study.

In its sample, this clone ranks as medium-sized. The chain employs TRBV6-6 and TRBJ1-1; no clear D gene. The CDR3 spans 14 residues. In germline, CDR1 is MNHNY, CDR2 SVGAGI (reference sequence). Trimming left V 5 bases short and J 4 bases short, with 14 bases between. The CDR3 coding sequence is TGTGCCAGCAGTACCCCCGGAGGCGTCACTGAAGCTTTCTTT. Protein sequence: CASSTPGGVTEAFF.

The chain is built from TRBV7-9 and TRBJ2-3; unclear D gene. The V end lost 4 bases, the J end lost 8 bases, and 10 bases lay between the germline ends. Germline CDR1 SEHNR, CDR2 FQNEAQ (reference sequence). The CDR3 extends over 12 amino acids. Here the CDR3 DNA reads TGTGCCAGCAGCTCACCGAGGATTACGCAGTATTTT. The encoded protein is CASSSPRITQYF.

This chain joins TRBV9 and TRBJ2-3, with 15 bases matching TRBD2. Germline loops: CDR1 SGDLS, CDR2 YYNGEE. This CDR3 contains 16 residues. V lost 4 bases and J lost 4; bases outside the gene matches: 4. The CDR3 sequence: CASSLGLAGGSDTQYF. As DNA, the CDR3 is TGTGCCAGCAGCTTAGGACTAGCGGGGGGGTCAGATACGCAGTATTTT.

This sequence joins TRBV25-1 and TRBJ2-1, with 9 bases aligning to TRBD2. CDR1 is MGHDK and CDR2 is SYGVNS in the germline V gene. The J segment lost 3 bases and the V segment lost 8 bases, leaving 5 bases of the junction unmatched. The CDR3 has 14 amino acids. CDR3 sequence: CASDSGSNYNEQFF. In nucleotides, the CDR3 is TGTGCCAGCGATAGCGGGAGTAACTACAATGAGCAGTTCTTC.

CDR3 protein: CASSLAAGREDVNIQYF. For the CDR3, the DNA is TGTGCCAGCAGCTTGGCGGCTGGGCGGGAGGATGTAAACATTCAGTACTTC. The chain employs TRBV5-6 and TRBJ2-4; TRBD2 agrees at 8 bases. The junction had 11 bases not matched to a gene; V was cut back by 0 bases and J by 6 bases. CDR3 length: 17 amino acids. The germline V gene encodes CDR1 SGHDT and CDR2 YYEEEE.